This T cell receptor beta chain stems from a study of molecular identifiers for immune sequencing clone quantification. This clonotype was seen more than once but under ten times. Antigen: not known. Previously described methods and listed TCR primers produced bulk TCR libraries. TCRdb processed the PCR reads anew with MiXCR; each CDR3 protein has one entry. The table shows tens of thousands of distinct CDR3 sequences, with roughly 23% occurring only once. Study observations and caveats: Whereas naive cells kept under 1% of molecules in clones above 20 RNA copies, such clones held over 97% in effectors. Sizes of highly expanded clones could be underestimated through identical TCRs sharing a barcode.

The TCR sequence derives from a human donor in good health. Some libraries in this study had Jurkat cell RNA spiked in. The sequenced sample consisted of naive CD8+ T cells from blood, with Jurkat cell RNA spiked in. Subset denoted: FACS-sorted CD8+CD4-CCR7+CD45RA+ naive T cells.

The CDR3: CASRKGTEAFF. The CDR3 DNA follows: TGTGCCAGCAGGAAGGGAACTGAAGCTTTCTTT. The chain links TRBV6-2 or TRBV6-3 to TRBJ1-1; D is uncertain. V lost 6 bases and J lost 5, with 7 bases in between. Per the germline V gene, CDR1 is MNHEY and CDR2 is SVGEGT. The CDR3 is 11 amino acids.